The rows below give T cell receptor beta chains drawn from one sample of a study of T cells in Graves' hyperthyroidism and ophthalmopathy. Each CDR3 protein is one row after TCRdb ran MiXCR on the multiplex PCR reads. The sample carries 200,000 to 250,000 distinct CDR3 sequences, around 17% recorded once. Sample: blood. These receptors were taken from a woman between 18 and 29 years old with Graves' ophthalmopathy. The CDR3 runs from the conserved cysteine through the conserved F or W. A D gene is named only where the DNA matches it firmly. Clone size is stated in some rows and not others, as once, few, many or a class when expanded.

CDR3 length: 12
J gene: TRBJ2-3
V gene: TRBV11-2
D gene: -
clone size: many
CDR3 DNA: TGTGCCAGCAGCTTAGGACTAGATACGCAGTATTTT
CDR3 protein: CASSLGLDTQYF

CDR3 length: 13
J gene: TRBJ2-7
V gene: TRBV7-6
D gene: TRBD1
clone size: many
CDR3 DNA: TGTGCCAGCAGCTGGACAGGGGGGGGCGAGCAGTACTTC
CDR3 protein: CASSWTGGGEQYF

CDR3 length: 16
J gene: TRBJ2-3
V gene: TRBV7-9
D gene: TRBD2
clone size: many
CDR3 DNA: TGTGCCAGCAGCTCCGGACTAGCGGGGGCCACAGATACGCAGTATTTT
CDR3 protein: CASSSGLAGATDTQYF

CDR3 length: 16
J gene: TRBJ2-3
V gene: TRBV7-9
D gene: TRBD2
clone size: many
CDR3 DNA: TGTGCCAGCACTAAAGGGGCGGGGGGATACACAGATACGCAGTATTTT
CDR3 protein: CASTKGAGGYTDTQYF

CDR3 length: 12
J gene: TRBJ1-2
V gene: TRBV30
D gene: -
clone size: many
CDR3 DNA: TGTGCCTGGAGTGGGGGGACATATGGCTACACCTTC
CDR3 protein: CAWSGGTYGYTF

CDR3 length: 18
J gene: TRBJ2-1
V gene: TRBV4-2
D gene: -
clone size: -
CDR3 DNA: TGTGCCAGCAGCCCTTCCTCGGGACTCACAATCCCTTACAATGAGCAGTTCTTC
CDR3 protein: CASSPSSGLTIPYNEQFF

CDR3 length: 15
J gene: TRBJ1-2
V gene: TRBV27
D gene: TRBD1
clone size: many
CDR3 DNA: TGTGCCAGCAGTCCGGTGGGACAGGGCGGAAATGGCTACACCTTC
CDR3 protein: CASSPVGQGGNGYTF

CDR3 length: 15
J gene: TRBJ2-3
V gene: TRBV27
D gene: -
clone size: many
CDR3 DNA: TGTGCCAGCAGTTCACTGCTCCCCCGCACAGATACGCAGTATTTT
CDR3 protein: CASSSLLPRTDTQYF

CDR3 length: 14
J gene: TRBJ2-3
V gene: TRBV20-1
D gene: TRBD2
clone size: -
CDR3 DNA: TGCAGAGCGGGGGGTAGCGCCAGCACAGATACGCAGTATTTT
CDR3 protein: CRAGGSASTDTQYF

CDR3 length: 14
J gene: TRBJ2-7
V gene: TRBV10-3
D gene: TRBD1
clone size: many
CDR3 DNA: TGTGCCATCACCCCGGGACAGGGGGTCTACGAGCAGTACTTC
CDR3 protein: CAITPGQGVYEQYF

CDR3 length: 17
J gene: TRBJ1-4
V gene: TRBV13
D gene: TRBD1
clone size: -
CDR3 DNA: TGTGCCAGCAGCCAAGAAACCCGGACAGGGGGAGGGGAAAAACTGTTTTTT
CDR3 protein: CASSQETRTGGGEKLFF

CDR3 length: 19
J gene: TRBJ2-1
V gene: TRBV7-9
D gene: TRBD2
clone size: -
CDR3 DNA: TGTGCCAGCAGCTCAGGACTAGCGGGGGGACCGAGCTCCTACAATGAGCAGTTCTTC
CDR3 protein: CASSSGLAGGPSSYNEQFF

CDR3 length: 17
J gene: TRBJ1-2
V gene: TRBV18
D gene: -
clone size: many
CDR3 DNA: TGTGCCAGCTCACCACAGGACTTCCAGGGACCTAACTATGGCTACACCTTC
CDR3 protein: CASSPQDFQGPNYGYTF

CDR3 length: 11
J gene: TRBJ2-3
V gene: TRBV12-3/TRBV12-4
D gene: -
clone size: many
CDR3 DNA: TGTGCCAGCACCACGGAAGATACGCAGTATTTT
CDR3 protein: CASTTEDTQYF

CDR3 length: 15
J gene: TRBJ1-1
V gene: TRBV19
D gene: -
clone size: many
CDR3 DNA: TGTGCCAGTAGTATAGCTGTCGGCGGGAATTCTGAAGCTTTCTTT
CDR3 protein: CASSIAVGGNSEAFF

CDR3 length: 15
J gene: TRBJ2-3
V gene: TRBV20-1
D gene: -
clone size: many
CDR3 DNA: TGCAGTGCTAGAGACCGGGACTCCCCTAACCATACGCAGTATTTT
CDR3 protein: CSARDRDSPNHTQYF

CDR3 length: 13
J gene: TRBJ1-1
V gene: TRBV2
D gene: TRBD1
clone size: many
CDR3 DNA: TGTGCCAGCATACGCCAGGGGGCCACTGAAGCTTTCTTT
CDR3 protein: CASIRQGATEAFF

CDR3 length: 11
J gene: TRBJ2-1
V gene: TRBV27
D gene: -
clone size: many
CDR3 DNA: TGTGCCAGCAGCATTCTCAATGAGCAGTTCTTC
CDR3 protein: CASSILNEQFF

CDR3 length: 15
J gene: TRBJ1-3
V gene: TRBV6-5
D gene: -
clone size: many
CDR3 DNA: TGTGCCAGCAGTTACTATTCAAGCTCTGGAAACACCATATATTTT
CDR3 protein: CASSYYSSSGNTIYF

CDR3 length: 15
J gene: TRBJ1-3
V gene: TRBV9
D gene: -
clone size: many
CDR3 DNA: TGTGCCAGCAGCGTAGGACACAACTCTGGAAACACCATATATTTT
CDR3 protein: CASSVGHNSGNTIYF

CDR3 length: 14
J gene: TRBJ2-1
V gene: TRBV30
D gene: TRBD2
clone size: -
CDR3 DNA: TGTGCCTGGAGTGTATTAGCGGGATCTGATGAGCAGTTCTTC
CDR3 protein: CAWSVLAGSDEQFF

CDR3 length: 14
J gene: TRBJ2-7
V gene: TRBV12-3/TRBV12-4
D gene: -
clone size: -
CDR3 DNA: TGTGCCAGCAGTTCTGCGGCAGGGGCCTACGAGCAGTACTTC
CDR3 protein: CASSSAAGAYEQYF

CDR3 length: 14
J gene: TRBJ1-5
V gene: TRBV19
D gene: -
clone size: many
CDR3 DNA: TGTGCCAGTAGTATCAATCTTCAAAATCAGCCCCAGCATTTT
CDR3 protein: CASSINLQNQPQHF

CDR3 length: 13
J gene: TRBJ2-7
V gene: TRBV7-7
D gene: -
clone size: few
CDR3 DNA: TGTGCTAGCAGCTTAGCTACCTCCTACGAGCAGTACTTC
CDR3 protein: CASSLATSYEQYF

CDR3 length: 15
J gene: TRBJ1-5
V gene: TRBV12-3/TRBV12-4
D gene: -
clone size: -
CDR3 DNA: TGTGCCAGCAGTTTAGAGGGACACAAAAATCAGCCCCAGCATTTT
CDR3 protein: CASSLEGHKNQPQHF

CDR3 length: 15
J gene: TRBJ2-2
V gene: TRBV7-9
D gene: -
clone size: few
CDR3 DNA: TGTGCCAGCAGCTTAGCGATCCCAAACACCGGGGAGCTGTTTTTT
CDR3 protein: CASSLAIPNTGELFF

CDR3 length: 14
J gene: TRBJ2-7
V gene: TRBV11-3
D gene: -
clone size: many
CDR3 DNA: TGTGCCAGCAGCTCGGACAGAAACCCCTACGAGCAGTACTTC
CDR3 protein: CASSSDRNPYEQYF

CDR3 length: 11
J gene: TRBJ2-7
V gene: TRBV5-4
D gene: -
clone size: -
CDR3 DNA: TGTGCCAGCAGCTTGTCGAGCGAGCAGTACTTC
CDR3 protein: CASSLSSEQYF

CDR3 length: 19
J gene: TRBJ1-1
V gene: TRBV6-5
D gene: TRBD1
clone size: many
CDR3 DNA: TGTGCCAGCAGTTACTCGAGCCCCTTTGGCAGGGGGCCGAACACTGAAGCTTTCTTT
CDR3 protein: CASSYSSPFGRGPNTEAFF

CDR3 length: 13
J gene: TRBJ1-5
V gene: TRBV2
D gene: -
clone size: many
CDR3 DNA: TGTGCCAGCAGTCCACAGACAGAGCAGCCCCAGCATTTT
CDR3 protein: CASSPQTEQPQHF

CDR3 length: 16
J gene: TRBJ1-1
V gene: TRBV7-2
D gene: -
clone size: many
CDR3 DNA: TGTGCCAGCAGCTTAGCACGGCCGGGGAGGCACACTGAAGCTTTCTTT
CDR3 protein: CASSLARPGRHTEAFF

CDR3 length: 16
J gene: TRBJ2-7
V gene: TRBV28
D gene: -
clone size: many
CDR3 DNA: TGTGCCAGCAGTCCAACCCCGGGGGCCCGGCAAAGCCAGCAGTACTTC
CDR3 protein: CASSPTPGARQSQQYF

CDR3 length: 17
J gene: TRBJ2-1
V gene: TRBV9
D gene: TRBD2
clone size: many
CDR3 DNA: TGTGCCAGCAGCCCTGGGACTAGCGGGCACGTGTACAATGAGCAGTTCTTC
CDR3 protein: CASSPGTSGHVYNEQFF

CDR3 length: 14
J gene: TRBJ1-5
V gene: TRBV6-2/TRBV6-3
D gene: -
clone size: many
CDR3 DNA: TGTGCCAGCAGTTACGGATGGTTTAATCAGCCCCAGCATTTT
CDR3 protein: CASSYGWFNQPQHF

CDR3 length: 14
J gene: TRBJ1-1
V gene: TRBV7-9
D gene: TRBD1
clone size: many
CDR3 DNA: TGTGCCAGCAGCCTACCGGGACAGTACACTGAAGCTTTCTTT
CDR3 protein: CASSLPGQYTEAFF

CDR3 length: 13
J gene: TRBJ2-7
V gene: TRBV30
D gene: -
clone size: many
CDR3 DNA: TGTGCCTGGAGTGTAGGCCAGGGCAACGAGCAGTACTTC
CDR3 protein: CAWSVGQGNEQYF

CDR3 length: 14
J gene: TRBJ2-2
V gene: TRBV4-1
D gene: -
clone size: many
CDR3 DNA: TGCGCCAGCAGCCAAGTAGGGGGGGCCGGGGAGCTGTTTTTT
CDR3 protein: CASSQVGGAGELFF

CDR3 length: 17
J gene: TRBJ1-2
V gene: TRBV27
D gene: -
clone size: few
CDR3 DNA: TGTGCCAGCAGTTCAAACCCCTGGGCAGGGCTCCACTATGGCTACACCTTC
CDR3 protein: CASSSNPWAGLHYGYTF

CDR3 length: 21
J gene: TRBJ2-2
V gene: TRBV2
D gene: TRBD1
clone size: many
CDR3 DNA: TGTGCCAGCAGTTCGTACGACGGGTCTTTTCCAGGACAGGGGAACACCGGGGAGCTGTTTTTT
CDR3 protein: CASSSYDGSFPGQGNTGELFF

CDR3 length: 15
J gene: TRBJ1-1
V gene: TRBV5-4
D gene: -
clone size: -
CDR3 DNA: TGTGCCAGCAGCTCCCCCCAGCAGGCGGGTCTGAGGGCTTTCTTT
CDR3 protein: CASSSPQQAGLRAFF

CDR3 length: 13
J gene: TRBJ1-1
V gene: TRBV5-8
D gene: -
clone size: many
CDR3 DNA: TGTGCCAGCAGCTTGTGGCGGGGCACTGAAGCTTTCTTT
CDR3 protein: CASSLWRGTEAFF

CDR3 length: 12
J gene: TRBJ2-1
V gene: TRBV7-8
D gene: -
clone size: many
CDR3 DNA: TGTGCCAGCAGCCCGGAGTCAGGTGAGCAGTTCTTC
CDR3 protein: CASSPESGEQFF

CDR3 length: 14
J gene: TRBJ2-7
V gene: TRBV5-1
D gene: -
clone size: many
CDR3 DNA: TGCGCCAGCAGCTTGGGGGACGCCTCCTACGAGCAGTACTTC
CDR3 protein: CASSLGDASYEQYF

CDR3 length: 12
J gene: TRBJ2-1
V gene: TRBV29-1
D gene: -
clone size: many
CDR3 DNA: TGCAGCGCCCTGACTGTAGTTGGTGAGCAGTTCTTC
CDR3 protein: CSALTVVGEQFF

CDR3 length: 15
J gene: TRBJ1-1
V gene: TRBV28
D gene: TRBD1
clone size: many
CDR3 DNA: TGTGCCAGCAGTCCACTTGGACAGGAGAACACTGAAGCTTTCTTT
CDR3 protein: CASSPLGQENTEAFF